This TCR beta chain was identified in a study of cytomegalovirus exposure and HLA in healthy donors. Both 60 Vbeta primers and 13 Jbeta primers went into the PCR. Authors' processing steps: In a later analysis, around 87 million unique TCR beta chains included roughly 11 million shared by two or more donors. Only in-frame clones appear in the TCRdb table, and some are missing; sequencing was by immunoSEQ multiplex PCR. Clone size and V and J calls were adopted from that table, with D and trimming inferred from the DNA. The data show about 180,000 clones, with around 77% seen just once and 1% held by the top ten. A word on this clone: Its antigen is not known.

Overall study findings and caveats: V- and J-gene trimming of TCR beta was linked (in a later analysis) to a missense DCLRE1C variant. The productive fraction for most TCR beta V segments was about 87% or about 30% in an earlier analysis. Accurate prediction of HLA-A and HLA-B alleles (for most subjects) was reportedly achieved from TCR beta sequences.

In germline, CDR1 is SGHNT, CDR2 YYREEE (reference sequence). This CDR3 has 12 residues. With 4 bases clipped from V and 8 bases from J, the junction kept 3 bases outside the gene matches. The rearrangement joins TRBV5-4 to TRBJ1-5; 7 nucleotides match TRBD1. Sequenced input: PBMCs. This clonotype was sampled from a woman between 45 and 65 years old in good health and CMV-seropositive. The CDR3 loop is CASSRQGEPQHF. In nucleotides, the CDR3 is TGTGCCAGCAGCAGACAGGGTGAGCCCCAGCATTTT.